Each of the 15 T cell receptor beta chains below was sequenced from the same sample in a study of T cells after yellow fever vaccination. TCRdb reprocessed the 5' RACE reads with MiXCR, giving one entry per CDR3 protein. Here the sample spans about 240,000 distinct CDR3 sequences, 6.9% being singletons. The specimen comprised CD4+ T cells sorted from PBMCs, sampled 15 days after the yellow fever booster vaccination. The receptor set was obtained from a man aged 25-45 years who received the YFV17D yellow fever vaccine.

The chain couples TRBV28 to TRBJ2-7; the D is unclear. Per the germline V gene, CDR1 is MDHEN and CDR2 is SYDVKM. The CDR3 has 14 residues. V lost 7 bases to trimming and J lost 6 bases, with 19 bases between them. The CDR3 bases are TGTGCCAGCACCCCGCCCGGGCGACCCCGCGAGCAGTACTTC. Protein: CASTPPGRPREQYF.

The chain carries TRBV18 and TRBJ2-1, with D possibly matching TRBD2 (5 bases). Trimming removed 3 bases from V and 5 bases from J, with 14 bases in between. This CDR3 spans 15 amino acids. Germline CDR1 and CDR2: KGHSH and LQKENI. DNA of the CDR3: TGTGCCAGCTCACCCACAAAAGCGGCAAACAATGAGCAGTTCTTC. Amino acids: CASSPTKAANNEQFF.

This clonotype was detected a few times. This chain uses TRBV5-1 with TRBJ2-1; no clear D. CDR3 length equals 15 residues. V was shortened by 3 bases and J by 0 bases, with 10 bases between the two germline ends. Germline V gives CDR1 SGHRS, CDR2 YFSETQ. The CDR3 DNA follows: TGCGCCAGCAGCTCTCGGGTTAGCTCCTACAATGAGCAGTTCTTC. It encodes CASSSRVSSYNEQFF. Full variable domain (remainder filled in from reference TRBV5-1 and TRBJ2-1): KAGVTQTPRYLIKTRGQQVTLSCSPISGHRSVSWYQQTPGQGLQFLFEYFSETQRNKGNFPGRFSGRQFSNSRSEMNVSTLELGDSALYLCASSSRVSSYNEQFFGPGTRLTVL.

The gene calls are TRBV5-1 and TRBJ1-4; D is undetermined. This CDR3 region has 13 residues. Germline CDR1 and CDR2: SGHRS and YFSETQ. V was trimmed by 4 bases and J by 3 bases, leaving 7 bases between them. The CDR3 DNA follows: TGCGCCAGCAGCGAGCTGGCTAATGAAAAACTGTTTTTT. Its translation is CASSELANEKLFF.

There are a few counts of this clonotype. This chain joins TRBV5-1 and TRBJ1-6; 8 bases align to TRBD1. The CDR3 loop spans 16 amino acids. Germline lookup yields CDR1 SGHRS and CDR2 YFSETQ. Trimming at V came to 4 bases and at J to 10 bases, leaving 13 bases not matched to a gene. CDR3 sequence: CASSPGQAPDRSPLHF. CDR3 nucleotides: TGCGCCAGCAGCCCGGGACAGGCTCCGGACCGGTCACCCCTCCACTTT.

This clonotype was recorded a few times. V and J are TRBV29-1 and TRBJ2-5, with TRBD2 matching 9 bases. Per germline, CDR1 SQVTM and CDR2 ANQGSEA. J gave up 4 bases and V 4 bases, and 4 bases lay outside the gene matches. The CDR3 has 13 amino acids. CDR3 protein: CSVVGLATETQYF. The CDR3 DNA is TGCAGCGTTGTGGGACTAGCTACAGAGACCCAGTACTTC.

At least ten counts were recorded for this clonotype. The chain uses TRBV29-1 and TRBJ2-5; TRBD2 aligns across 8 bases. The V gene end was trimmed by 8 bases and the J gene end by 2 bases; junction bases not matched to a gene: 7. The length of the CDR3 is 13 residues. Germline loops: CDR1 SQVTM, CDR2 ANQGSEA. The CDR3 region has the DNA TGCAGCCTCAGGGTAGCGGGGCAAGAGACCCAGTACTTC. Protein: CSLRVAGQETQYF.

This clonotype came up many times. V usage is TRBV7-6 and J usage is TRBJ2-5; 9 nucleotides agree with TRBD2. Germline assignment: CDR1 SGHVS and CDR2 FNYEAQ. After removal of 8 bases from V and 5 bases from J, the junction contained 9 bases not matched to a gene. The CDR3 extends over 14 amino acids. CDR3 amino acids: CASGVAGVGETQYF. The CDR3 nucleotides read TGTGCCAGCGGAGTAGCGGGAGTGGGTGAGACCCAGTACTTC.

In this sample, this clonotype turned up a few times. Relative to the germline gene, one junction end is altered; a read error may explain this. The V and J genes are TRBV20-1 and TRBJ2-1; D call uncertain. The CDR3 extends over 12 amino acids. Germline values: CDR1 DFQATT, CDR2 SNEGSKA (reference sequence). The CDR3 nucleotides read TGCAGTGCTTCTCGACCGTACAGTGAGCAGTTCTTC. It translates to CSASRPYSEQFF.

This clonotype was seen ten or more times. The chain is built from TRBV30 and TRBJ2-2, with D tentatively TRBD1 (6 bases). V lost 3 bases and J 0 bases, leaving 8 bases between the germline ends. Germline CDR1 is GTSNPN and CDR2 is SVGIG (reference sequence). The CDR3 is made up of 14 amino acids. The CDR3 DNA sequence: TGTGCCTGGAGACAGGGAGCGAACACCGGGGAGCTGTTTTTT. Translated, it gives CAWRQGANTGELFF. The whole variable domain, filled in from reference TRBV30 and TRBJ2-2, reads SQTIHQWPATLVQPVGSPLSLECTVEGTSNPNLYWYRQAAGRGLQLLFYSVGIGQISSEVPQNLSASRPQDRQFILSSKKLLLSDSGFYLCAWRQGANTGELFFGEGSRLTVL.

With respect to this clonotype: A junction boundary mismatches the germline segment, possibly from a read error. The chain joins TRBV10-2 to TRBJ2-1; 10 bases agree with TRBD2. From germline, CDR1 is WSHSY and CDR2 SAAADI. The CDR3 spans 15 residues. CDR3 loop: CASSGLAGSYSEQFF. The DNA for the CDR3 is TGCGCCAGCAGTGGACTAGCGGGCTCCTACAGTGAGCAGTTCTTC.

V is TRBV5-1 and J is TRBJ2-7; D is unresolved. Germline V gives CDR1 SGHRS, CDR2 YFSETQ. V was clipped by 4 bases and J by 2 bases, with 13 bases between them. This CDR3 region has 14 residues. The CDR3, as DNA: TGCGCCAGCAGCCAAAGTGCCAGCACCTACGAGCAGTACTTC. Protein sequence: CASSQSASTYEQYF.

About this clonotype itself: This sequence may be a read error, since a much larger clone differs from it by one base. This CDR3 reads CASSLGSANTDTLYF. DNA for the CDR3: TGTGCCAGCAGCTTAGGCTCAGCGAACACAGATACGCTGTATTTT. V gene TRBV7-2 combines with J gene TRBJ2-3; D is undetermined. CDR1 is SGHTA and CDR2 is FQGNSA in the germline V gene. This CDR3 has 15 amino acids.

The sample holds many counts of this clonotype. The rearrangement links TRBV5-1 to TRBJ2-7; D call uncertain. Trimming stripped 4 bases from V and 4 bases from J, with 6 bases between. The CDR3 loop spans 11 amino acids. Per germline, CDR1 SGHRS and CDR2 YFSETQ. CDR3: CASSNGYEQYF. The CDR3 DNA is TGCGCCAGCAGCAACGGGTACGAGCAGTACTTC. Looking up the rest from reference TRBV5-1 and TRBJ2-7 gives the full variable domain: KAGVTQTPRYLIKTRGQQVTLSCSPISGHRSVSWYQQTPGQGLQFLFEYFSETQRNKGNFPGRFSGRQFSNSRSEMNVSTLELGDSALYLCASSNGYEQYFGPGTRLTVT.

This clonotype was observed a few times. The chain is built from TRBV15 and TRBJ2-3; tentative D call: TRBD2 (5 bases). The germline gives CDR1 LNHNV, CDR2 YYDKDF (reference sequence). V was shortened by 1 base and J by 4 bases, with 12 bases between the two germline ends. The CDR3 is 15 amino acids. The DNA of the CDR3 is TGTGCCACCAGCAGAGCAGGACTTGAATCAGATACGCAGTATTTT. Translation gives CATSRAGLESDTQYF.